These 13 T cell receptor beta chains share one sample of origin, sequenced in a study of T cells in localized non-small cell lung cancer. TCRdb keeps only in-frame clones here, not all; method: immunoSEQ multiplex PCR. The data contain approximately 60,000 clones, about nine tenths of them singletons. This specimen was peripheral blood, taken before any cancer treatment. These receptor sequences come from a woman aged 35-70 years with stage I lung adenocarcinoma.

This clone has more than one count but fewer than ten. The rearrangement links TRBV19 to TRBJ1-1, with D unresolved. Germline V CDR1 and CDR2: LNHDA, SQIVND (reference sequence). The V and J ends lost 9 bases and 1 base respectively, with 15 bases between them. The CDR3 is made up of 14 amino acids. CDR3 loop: CASLPSGGNTEAFF. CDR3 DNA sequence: TGTGCCAGCCTCCCATCCGGCGGGAACACTGAAGCTTTCTTT.

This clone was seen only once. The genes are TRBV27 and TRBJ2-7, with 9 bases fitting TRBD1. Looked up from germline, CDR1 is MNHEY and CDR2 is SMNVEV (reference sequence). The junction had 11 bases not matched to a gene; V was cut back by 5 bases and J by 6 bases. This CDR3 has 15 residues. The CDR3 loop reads CASSAQQGAYFEQYF. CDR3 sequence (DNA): TGTGCCAGCAGTGCCCAACAGGGGGCGTATTTCGAGCAGTACTTC.

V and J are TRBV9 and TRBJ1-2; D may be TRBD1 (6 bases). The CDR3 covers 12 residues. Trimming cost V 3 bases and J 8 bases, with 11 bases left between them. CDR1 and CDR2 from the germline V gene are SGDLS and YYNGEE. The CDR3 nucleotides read TGTGCCAGCAGCGAACAGGGCACGGGCTACACCTTC. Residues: CASSEQGTGYTF.

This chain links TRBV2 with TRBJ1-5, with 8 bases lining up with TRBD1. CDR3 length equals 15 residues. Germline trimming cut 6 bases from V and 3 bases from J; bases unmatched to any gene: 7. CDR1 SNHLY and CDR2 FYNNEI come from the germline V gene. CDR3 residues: CASSLMGQANQPQHF. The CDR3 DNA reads TGTGCCAGCAGCCTCATGGGACAGGCCAATCAGCCCCAGCATTTT.

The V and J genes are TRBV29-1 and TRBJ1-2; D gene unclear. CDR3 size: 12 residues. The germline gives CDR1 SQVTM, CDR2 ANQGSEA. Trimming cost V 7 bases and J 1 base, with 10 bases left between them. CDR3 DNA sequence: TGCAGCGCCGGTGTGGGTAACTATGGCTACACCTTC. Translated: CSAGVGNYGYTF.

The CDR3 nucleotides read TGTGCCAGCAGTGAAAGGCAGGGGAGAACAGATACGCAGTATTTT. It is translated as CASSERQGRTDTQYF. The genes are TRBV25-1 and TRBJ2-3; D is possibly TRBD1 (6 bases). The CDR3 has 15 residues. V was pared by 2 bases and J by 3 bases, with 12 bases between. Germline V gives CDR1 MGHDK, CDR2 SYGVNS.

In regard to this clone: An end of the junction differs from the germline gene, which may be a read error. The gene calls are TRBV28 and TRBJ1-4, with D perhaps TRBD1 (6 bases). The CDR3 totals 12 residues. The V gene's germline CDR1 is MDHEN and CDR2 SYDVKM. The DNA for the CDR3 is TGCGCCGGGGGCTTTACTGGGGAAAAACTGTTTTTT. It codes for CAGGFTGEKLFF. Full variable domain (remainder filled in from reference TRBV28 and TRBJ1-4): DVKVTQSSRYLVKRTGEKVFLECVQDMDHENMFWYRQDPGLGLRLIYFSYDVKMKEKGDIPEGYSVSREKKERFSLILESASTNQTSMYLCAGGFTGEKLFFGSGTQLSVL.

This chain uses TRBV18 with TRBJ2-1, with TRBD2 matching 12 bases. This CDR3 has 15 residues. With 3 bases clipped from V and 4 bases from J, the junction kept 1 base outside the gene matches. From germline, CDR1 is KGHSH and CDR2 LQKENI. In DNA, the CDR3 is TGTGCCAGCTCACCCGGACTAGCGGGATACAATGAGCAGTTCTTC. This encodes CASSPGLAGYNEQFF.

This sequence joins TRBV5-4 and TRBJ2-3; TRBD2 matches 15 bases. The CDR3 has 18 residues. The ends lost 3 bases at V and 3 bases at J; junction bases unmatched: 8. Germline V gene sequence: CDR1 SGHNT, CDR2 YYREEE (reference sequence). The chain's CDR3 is CASSSRTSGGARTDTQYF. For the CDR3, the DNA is TGTGCCAGCAGCTCTAGGACTAGCGGGGGGGCCCGAACAGATACGCAGTATTTT. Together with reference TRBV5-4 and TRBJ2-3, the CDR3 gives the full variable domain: ETGVTQSPTHLIKTRGQQVTLRCSSQSGHNTVSWYQQALGQGPQFIFQYYREEENGRGNFPPRFSGLQFPNYSSELNVNALELDDSALYLCASSSRTSGGARTDTQYFGPGTRLTVL.

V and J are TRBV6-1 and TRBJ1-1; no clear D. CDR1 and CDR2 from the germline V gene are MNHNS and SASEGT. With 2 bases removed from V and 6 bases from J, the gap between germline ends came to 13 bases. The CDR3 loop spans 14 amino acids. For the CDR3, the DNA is TGTGCCAGCAGTGAAATTAAGAAGGAGGCTGAAGCTTTCTTT. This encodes CASSEIKKEAEAFF.

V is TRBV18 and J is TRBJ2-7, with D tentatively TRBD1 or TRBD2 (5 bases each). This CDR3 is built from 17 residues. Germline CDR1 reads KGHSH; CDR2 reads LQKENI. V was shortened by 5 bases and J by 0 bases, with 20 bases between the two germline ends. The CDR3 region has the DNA TGTGCCAGCTCATCACTATCCGGGACGGCAATCTCCTACGAGCAGTACTTC. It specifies CASSSLSGTAISYEQYF.

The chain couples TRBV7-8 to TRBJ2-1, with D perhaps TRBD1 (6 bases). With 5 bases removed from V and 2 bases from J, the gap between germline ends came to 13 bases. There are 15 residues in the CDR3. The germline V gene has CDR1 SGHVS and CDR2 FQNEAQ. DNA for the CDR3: TGTGCCAGCAGCATCAGGGGTATCGCCTACAATGAGCAGTTCTTC. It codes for CASSIRGIAYNEQFF.

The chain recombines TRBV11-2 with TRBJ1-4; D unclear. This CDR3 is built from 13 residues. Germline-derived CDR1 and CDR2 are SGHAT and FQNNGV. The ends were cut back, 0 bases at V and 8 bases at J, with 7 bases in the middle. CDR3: CASSLEGVEKLFF. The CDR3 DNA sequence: TGTGCCAGCAGCTTAGAAGGAGTAGAAAAACTGTTTTTT.